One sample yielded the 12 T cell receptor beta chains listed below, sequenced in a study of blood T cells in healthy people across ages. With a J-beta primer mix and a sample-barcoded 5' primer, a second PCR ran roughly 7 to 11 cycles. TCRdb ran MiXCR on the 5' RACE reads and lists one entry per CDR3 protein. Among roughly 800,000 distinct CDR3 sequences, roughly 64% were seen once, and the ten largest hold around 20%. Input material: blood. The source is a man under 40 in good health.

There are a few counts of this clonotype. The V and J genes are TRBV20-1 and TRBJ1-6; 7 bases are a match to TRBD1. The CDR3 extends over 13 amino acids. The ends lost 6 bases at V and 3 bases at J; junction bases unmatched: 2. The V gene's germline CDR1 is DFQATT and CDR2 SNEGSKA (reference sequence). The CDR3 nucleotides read TGCAGTGCCGGGACAGACTATAATTCACCCCTCCACTTT. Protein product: CSAGTDYNSPLHF.

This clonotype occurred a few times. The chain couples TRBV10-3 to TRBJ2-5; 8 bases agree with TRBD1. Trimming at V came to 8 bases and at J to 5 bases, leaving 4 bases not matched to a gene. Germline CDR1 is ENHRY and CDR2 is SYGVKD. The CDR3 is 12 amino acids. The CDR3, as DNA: TGTGCCATCGGACAGGGTTTCGAGACCCAGTACTTC. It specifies CAIGQGFETQYF.

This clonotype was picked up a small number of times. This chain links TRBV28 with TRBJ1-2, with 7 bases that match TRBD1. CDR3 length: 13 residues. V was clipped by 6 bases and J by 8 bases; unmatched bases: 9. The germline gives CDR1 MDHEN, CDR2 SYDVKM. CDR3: CASRMPGTAGYTF. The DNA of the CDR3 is TGTGCCAGCAGAATGCCTGGGACAGCCGGCTACACCTTC.

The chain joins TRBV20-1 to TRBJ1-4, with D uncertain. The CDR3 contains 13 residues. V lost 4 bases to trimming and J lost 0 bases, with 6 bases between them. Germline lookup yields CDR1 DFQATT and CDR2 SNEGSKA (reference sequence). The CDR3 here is CSATRPTNEKLFF. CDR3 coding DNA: TGCAGTGCTACAAGACCAACTAATGAAAAACTGTTTTTT.

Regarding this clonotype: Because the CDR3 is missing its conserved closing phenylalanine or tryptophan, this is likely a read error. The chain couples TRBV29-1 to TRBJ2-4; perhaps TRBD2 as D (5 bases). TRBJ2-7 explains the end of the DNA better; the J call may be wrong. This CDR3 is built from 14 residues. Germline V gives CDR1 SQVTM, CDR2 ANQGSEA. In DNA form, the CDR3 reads TGCAGAACTCCCGCCGGGAAATTGACCTACGAGCAGTACTCC. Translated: CRTPAGKLTYEQYS.

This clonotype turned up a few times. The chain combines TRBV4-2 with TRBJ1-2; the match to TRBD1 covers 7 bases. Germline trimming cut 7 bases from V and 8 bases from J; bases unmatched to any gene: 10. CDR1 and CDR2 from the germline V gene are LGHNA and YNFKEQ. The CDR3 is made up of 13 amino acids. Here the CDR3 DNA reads TGTGCCAGCACCGACAGGGTTCAAAAAGGCTACACCTTC. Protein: CASTDRVQKGYTF.

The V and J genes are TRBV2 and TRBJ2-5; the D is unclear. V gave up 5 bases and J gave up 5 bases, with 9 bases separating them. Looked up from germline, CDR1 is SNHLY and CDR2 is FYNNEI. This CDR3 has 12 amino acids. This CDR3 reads CASSSLAETQYF. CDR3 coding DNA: TGTGCCAGCAGTTCTCTGGCGGAGACCCAGTACTTC. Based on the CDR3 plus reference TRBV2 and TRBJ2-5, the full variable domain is EPEVTQTPSHQVTQMGQEVILRCVPISNHLYFYWYRQILGQKVEFLVSFYNNEISEKSEIFDDQFSVERPDGSNFTLKIRSTKLEDSAMYFCASSSLAETQYFGPGTRLLVL.

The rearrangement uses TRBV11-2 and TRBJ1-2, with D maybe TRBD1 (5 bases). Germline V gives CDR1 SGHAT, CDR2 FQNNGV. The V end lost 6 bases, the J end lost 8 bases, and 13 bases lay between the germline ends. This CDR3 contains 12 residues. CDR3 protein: CASSTQGGGYTF. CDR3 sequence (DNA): TGTGCCAGCAGTACCCAGGGCGGGGGCTACACCTTC.

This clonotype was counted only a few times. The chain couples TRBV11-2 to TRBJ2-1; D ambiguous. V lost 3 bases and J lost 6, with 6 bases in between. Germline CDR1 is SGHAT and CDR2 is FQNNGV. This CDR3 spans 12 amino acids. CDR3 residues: CASSLVRNEQFF. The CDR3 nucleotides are TGTGCCAGCAGCTTGGTCCGCAATGAGCAGTTCTTC.

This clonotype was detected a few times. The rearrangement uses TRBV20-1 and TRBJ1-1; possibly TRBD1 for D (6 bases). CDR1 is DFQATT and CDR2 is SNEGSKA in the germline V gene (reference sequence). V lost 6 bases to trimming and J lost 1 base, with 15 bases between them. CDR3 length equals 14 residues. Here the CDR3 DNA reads TGCAGTGCCTGCCAAGACAGGCCGAACACTGAAGCTTTCTTT. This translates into CSACQDRPNTEAFF.

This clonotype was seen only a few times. The CDR3 nucleotides are TGCGCCAGCAGCTTGGGATCTGTGTTGGATACGCAGTATTTT. Its translation: CASSLGSVLDTQYF. The chain combines TRBV5-1 with TRBJ2-3; D remains unclear. Per the germline V gene, CDR1 is SGHRS and CDR2 is YFSETQ. CDR3 size: 14 residues. Trimming removed 0 bases at V and 6 bases at J, with 11 bases between.

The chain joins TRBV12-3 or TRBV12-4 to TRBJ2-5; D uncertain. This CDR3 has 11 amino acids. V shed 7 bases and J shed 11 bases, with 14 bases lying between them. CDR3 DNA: TGTGCCAGCATCCTCAATTCTGAGCAGTACTTC. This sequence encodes CASILNSEQYF.